The 23 T cell receptor beta chains presented below share a single source sample, sequenced in a study of blood T cell repertoires in COVID-19. Some clones are missing from TCRdb's copy, which holds only in-frame ones; the method was immunoSEQ multiplex PCR. The sample holds about 400,000 clones; approximately 90% are singletons and the top ten take 1.4%. The sample was peripheral blood. The receptors were gathered from a woman aged 25-40 years with active or convalescent COVID-19.

The V call is TRBV13, the J call TRBJ1-1; 8 bases are shared with TRBD1. After removal of 0 bases from V and 1 base from J, the junction contained 4 bases not matched to a gene. Germline V gives CDR1 PRHDT, CDR2 FYEKMQ (reference sequence). This CDR3 has 16 residues. This CDR3 reads CASSLGTGGRNTEAFF. The CDR3 DNA sequence: TGTGCCAGCAGCTTAGGTACAGGGGGAAGGAACACTGAAGCTTTCTTT. The entire variable domain, with the rest obtained from reference TRBV13 and TRBJ1-1, is as follows: AAGVIQSPRHLIKEKRETATLKCYPIPRHDTVYWYQQGPGQDPQFLISFYEKMQSDKGSIPDRFSAQQFSDYHSELNMSSLELGDSALYFCASSLGTGGRNTEAFFGQGTRLTVV.

Details on this clone: Other DNA sequences in this specimen translate into the identical CDR3. The chain has TRBV4-1 and TRBJ1-2; no clear D gene. The V and J ends lost 1 base and 8 bases respectively, with 5 bases between them. Germline V gene lookup returns CDR1 MGHRA and CDR2 YSYEKL. CDR3 length equals 11 residues. CDR3 amino acids: CASSQGTGYTF. The CDR3 coding sequence is TGCGCCAGCAGCCAAGGTACAGGCTACACCTTC.

This clone was detected only once. The V gene is TRBV16, the J gene TRBJ1-2; tentative D call: TRBD1 (6 bases). Germline-derived CDR1 and CDR2 are KGHSY and FQNENV. V was shortened by 4 bases and J by 4 bases, with 19 bases between the two germline ends. This CDR3 has 16 amino acids. This chain's CDR3 is CASSLGAGDFSYGYTF. The CDR3 bases are TGTGCCAGCAGCCTGGGGGCAGGGGATTTTAGCTATGGCTACACCTTC.

The V and J genes are TRBV5-1 and TRBJ2-1, with 7 nucleotides matching TRBD2. J was trimmed by 0 bases and V by 5 bases; bases with no gene match: 5. This CDR3 has 15 residues. The germline V gene has CDR1 SGHRS and CDR2 YFSETQ. CDR3 sequence: CASSRGEGSYNEQFF. In nucleotides, the CDR3 is TGCGCCAGCAGTCGGGGGGAGGGCTCCTACAATGAGCAGTTCTTC. Full variable domain (remainder filled in from reference TRBV5-1 and TRBJ2-1): KAGVTQTPRYLIKTRGQQVTLSCSPISGHRSVSWYQQTPGQGLQFLFEYFSETQRNKGNFPGRFSGRQFSNSRSEMNVSTLELGDSALYLCASSRGEGSYNEQFFGPGTRLTVL.

The J gene is TRBJ1-4, the V gene TRBV4-1, with D possibly being TRBD1 (5 bases). The germline gives CDR1 MGHRA, CDR2 YSYEKL. Trimming removed 3 bases at V and 8 bases at J, with 19 bases between. The CDR3 is 16 residues long. In nucleotides, the CDR3 is TGCGCCAGCAGCCATGGGAGGACATTTCGCGGCGAAAAACTGTTTTTT. Translated, it gives CASSHGRTFRGEKLFF.

This chain connects TRBV6-5 to TRBJ2-1; TRBD2 aligns across 9 bases. Trimming cost V 2 bases and J 8 bases; bases outside gene matches: 10. The germline CDR1 and CDR2 sequences are MNHEY and SVGAGI. This CDR3 is 16 amino acids long. CDR3 in DNA: TGTGCCAGCAGTTACGTAATGGGCGGGGGGGCTCATGAGCAGTTCTTC. It is translated as CASSYVMGGGAHEQFF.

This clone was observed a handful of times. CDR3 sequence (DNA): TGTGCCAGCAGCCAAGAGACGCGGGGGGAATACACAGATACGCAGTATTTT. This encodes CASSQETRGEYTDTQYF. The chain carries TRBV3-1 (or the pseudogene TRBV3-2) and TRBJ2-3, with TRBD2 identical over 8 bases. The CDR3 totals 17 residues. From germline, CDR1 is LGHDT and CDR2 YNNKEL (reference sequence). The junction had 7 bases not matched to a gene; V was cut back by 0 bases and J by 2 bases.

The V gene is TRBV18, the J gene TRBJ1-1; D possibly corresponds to TRBD1 (5 bases). This CDR3 contains 14 residues. Trimming removed 0 bases at V and 4 bases at J, with 9 bases between. CDR1 KGHSH and CDR2 LQKENI come from the germline V gene. The CDR3 bases are TGTGCCAGCTCACCACCTAACAGGCCCACTGAAGCTTTCTTT. Its protein product is CASSPPNRPTEAFF.

J is TRBJ2-7 and V is TRBV30; a possible D gene is TRBD1 (5 bases). The V gene's germline CDR1 is GTSNPN and CDR2 SVGIG (reference sequence). Deletions cut 4 bases from V and 3 bases from J, with 16 bases between. The CDR3 length is 14 residues. The CDR3 coding sequence is TGTGCCTGGAAAACAGGAGAGGTGGGCTACGAGCAGTACTTC. Its protein product is CAWKTGEVGYEQYF.

The chain carries TRBV6-4 and TRBJ2-2, with 9 bases aligning to TRBD1. The CDR3 has 13 amino acids. Per germline, CDR1 MRHNA and CDR2 SNTAGT. Trimming cost V 6 bases and J 7 bases; bases outside gene matches: 3. The CDR3 is CASRRQGDGELFF. The CDR3 DNA sequence: TGTGCCAGCAGACGACAGGGGGACGGGGAGCTGTTTTTT.

This chain links TRBV20-1 with TRBJ2-7, with D uncertain. V lost 3 bases and J 0 bases, leaving 9 bases between the germline ends. The germline V gene encodes CDR1 DFQATT and CDR2 SNEGSKA (reference sequence). The CDR3 totals 13 residues. The chain's CDR3 is CSASTGFSYEQYF. The CDR3 bases are TGCAGTGCTAGTACCGGGTTCTCCTACGAGCAGTACTTC.

The rearrangement joins TRBV20-1 to TRBJ2-1; D may be TRBD2 (6 bases). CDR1 is DFQATT, CDR2 SNEGSKA, per germline (reference sequence). CDR3 length: 13 amino acids. Deletions cut 3 bases from V and 2 bases from J, with 8 bases between. The CDR3 region is CSASSGAYNEQFF. The CDR3 DNA sequence: TGCAGTGCTAGTAGCGGAGCCTACAATGAGCAGTTCTTC.

This clone appeared a single time. The rearrangement uses TRBV19 and TRBJ1-5; D gene uncertain. V dropped 6 bases and J dropped 0 bases, with 21 bases sitting between them. Germline V lookup: CDR1 LNHDA, CDR2 SQIVND (reference sequence). The CDR3 sequence is 18 residues long. The CDR3 DNA reads TGTGCCAGTAGCCACTCCCTCGCAGGCCAGTATAGCAATCAGCCCCAGCATTTT. This sequence encodes CASSHSLAGQYSNQPQHF.

The CDR3 region is CASSSLGQGEALRADTQYF. The DNA of the CDR3 is TGTGCCAGCAGCTCCCTTGGACAGGGAGAGGCCCTACGCGCAGATACGCAGTATTTT. The chain employs TRBV7-8 and TRBJ2-3, with TRBD1 matching over 8 bases. The germline gives CDR1 SGHVS, CDR2 FQNEAQ. This CDR3 has 19 amino acids. The junction had 19 bases not matched to a gene; V was cut back by 4 bases and J by 4 bases.

The CDR3 loop is CASRPTDSYEQYF. The CDR3 DNA reads as TGCGCCAGCAGGCCTACTGATTCCTACGAGCAGTACTTC. J is TRBJ2-7 and V is TRBV10-2, with no clear D. Deletions cut 6 bases from V and 1 base from J, with 10 bases between. The germline V gene encodes CDR1 WSHSY and CDR2 SAAADI. CDR3 length: 13 amino acids.

This rearrangement joins TRBV2 to TRBJ2-7, with 8 positions matching TRBD2. Germline lookup yields CDR1 SNHLY and CDR2 FYNNEI. This CDR3 contains 12 residues. The J segment lost 13 bases and the V segment lost 6 bases, leaving 11 bases of the junction unmatched. This chain's CDR3 is CASRTGGPGSYF. The CDR3 DNA sequence: TGTGCCAGCAGGACGGGAGGGCCTGGTTCCTACTTC.

The chain couples TRBV10-3 to TRBJ1-1; D call uncertain. Trimming took off 3 bases at V and 2 bases at J, with 10 bases between the two ends. The CDR3 loop spans 14 amino acids. Germline-derived CDR1 and CDR2 are ENHRY and SYGVKD. CDR3 DNA sequence: TGTGCCATCAGTGATCTCGGAGGCAACACTGAAGCTTTCTTT. This translates into CAISDLGGNTEAFF.

The chain carries TRBV5-1 and TRBJ2-1; 12 bases align to TRBD2. Per germline, CDR1 SGHRS and CDR2 YFSETQ. This CDR3 comprises 16 residues. V was clipped by 4 bases and J by 6 bases; unmatched bases: 8. The CDR3 nucleotides are TGCGCCAGCAGCCCGGCCCTAGCGGGAGGGATCAATGAGCAGTTCTTC. Translation: CASSPALAGGINEQFF. Full variable domain (missing parts from reference TRBV5-1 and TRBJ2-1): KAGVTQTPRYLIKTRGQQVTLSCSPISGHRSVSWYQQTPGQGLQFLFEYFSETQRNKGNFPGRFSGRQFSNSRSEMNVSTLELGDSALYLCASSPALAGGINEQFFGPGTRLTVL.

CDR3 residues: CASSPRGTSGRTDTQYF. The CDR3 DNA follows: TGTGCCAGCTCACCACGCGGGACTAGCGGGCGCACAGATACGCAGTATTTT. The chain has TRBV18 and TRBJ2-3; TRBD2 matches at 12 bases. The J segment lost 1 base and the V segment lost 1 base, leaving 3 bases of the junction unmatched. This CDR3 spans 17 amino acids. The V gene's germline CDR1 is KGHSH and CDR2 LQKENI.

The chain combines TRBV25-1 with TRBJ2-7, with D perhaps TRBD2 (6 bases). Germline CDR1 is MGHDK and CDR2 is SYGVNS. This CDR3 contains 14 residues. V lost 5 bases, J lost 0 bases, and 11 bases lay in between. CDR3 DNA: TGTGCCAGCAGTTCTCTCGGGAGCTCCTACGAGCAGTACTTC. This encodes CASSSLGSSYEQYF.

This clone was observed a single time. The chain combines TRBV18 with TRBJ1-1, with D perhaps matching TRBD1 (5 bases). Germline CDR1 KGHSH, CDR2 LQKENI. Trimming took 4 bases from V and 0 from J, leaving 9 bases between them. There are 14 residues in the CDR3. CDR3 sequence: CASSQTELNTEAFF. Here the CDR3 DNA reads TGTGCCAGCTCACAGACAGAGCTGAACACTGAAGCTTTCTTT.

The chain employs TRBV11-2 and TRBJ2-7; 12 bases align to TRBD2. The V segment lost 0 bases and the J segment 5 bases; nucleotides outside the gene matches: 5. The CDR3 is made up of 16 amino acids. The germline gives CDR1 SGHAT, CDR2 FQNNGV. The CDR3 DNA is TGTGCCAGCAGCTTAGATGGCGGACTAGCGGGAAACGAGCAGTACTTC. Translation: CASSLDGGLAGNEQYF.

This sequence joins TRBV4-2 and TRBJ1-6; 8 nucleotides align to TRBD1. The CDR3 runs to 17 residues. Germline V CDR1 and CDR2: LGHNA, YNFKEQ. Trimming at V came to 0 bases and at J to 4 bases, leaving 5 bases not matched to a gene. CDR3 in DNA: TGTGCCAGCAGCCAAGAGACAGGGGACAGATATAATTCACCCCTCCACTTT. It is translated as CASSQETGDRYNSPLHF.